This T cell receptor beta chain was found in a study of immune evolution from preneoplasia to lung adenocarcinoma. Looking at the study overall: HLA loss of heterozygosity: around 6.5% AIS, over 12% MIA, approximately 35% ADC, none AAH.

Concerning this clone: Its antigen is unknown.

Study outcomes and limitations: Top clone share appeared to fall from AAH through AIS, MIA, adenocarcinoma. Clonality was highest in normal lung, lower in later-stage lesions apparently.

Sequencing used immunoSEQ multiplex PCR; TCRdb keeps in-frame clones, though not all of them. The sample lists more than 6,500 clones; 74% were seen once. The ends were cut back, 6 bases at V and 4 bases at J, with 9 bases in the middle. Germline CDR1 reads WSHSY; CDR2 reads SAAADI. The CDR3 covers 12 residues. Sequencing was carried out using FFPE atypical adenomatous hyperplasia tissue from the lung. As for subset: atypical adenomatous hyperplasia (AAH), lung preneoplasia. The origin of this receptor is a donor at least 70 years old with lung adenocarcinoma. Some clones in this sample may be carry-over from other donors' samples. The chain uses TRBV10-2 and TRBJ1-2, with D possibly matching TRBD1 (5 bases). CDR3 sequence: CASRTDSYGYTF. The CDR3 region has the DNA TGCGCCAGCAGGACTGACAGCTATGGCTACACCTTC.